This TCR beta chain derives from a study of blood T cell repertoires in COVID-19. Study context: COVID-19 samples from acute and convalescent phases originated in the United States, Italy and Spain. In each case, the material was cDNA or gDNA derived from T cells, B-cell-depleted T cells, or PBMCs.

Methods used by the authors: Amplified reference gene primers provided the basis for estimating nucleated cell counts. Clones were read by immunoSEQ multiplex PCR, and TCRdb kept only the in-frame ones, dropping some. That table is the source of V, J and clone size, and D and trimming were worked out from the DNA. The sample has 90,000 to 150,000 clones; less than 90% are singletons. Germline V gene sequence: CDR1 LGHDT, CDR2 YNNKEL (reference sequence). This CDR3 has 15 amino acids. V lost 4 bases to trimming and J lost 5 bases; unmatched junction nucleotides: 2. The material sequenced was peripheral blood. This clonotype was sampled from a man at least 80 years old with acute or convalescent COVID-19. This chain connects TRBV3-1 (or the pseudogene TRBV3-2) to TRBJ2-1; 13 bases match TRBD2. The CDR3, as DNA: TGTGCCAGCAGCCTTGGGACTAGCGGGAACAATGAGCAGTTCTTC. Its protein is CASSLGTSGNNEQFF.